A single sample gave rise to the 16 T cell receptor beta chains below, sequenced in a study of CD8 T cells in ankylosing spondylitis. TCRdb recomputed calls from the 5' RACE reads with MiXCR, one row per CDR3 protein. Found here are some 290,000 distinct CDR3 sequences, around 20% of them singletons; the top ten hold about 8.2%. The sequenced sample consisted of blood, either unsorted or a sorted T cell fraction (not recorded which). The receptors were gathered from a male donor with ankylosing spondylitis or in good health (not recorded which).

This chain uses TRBV28 with TRBJ2-7; D possibly uses TRBD1 or TRBD2 (5 bases each). There are 15 residues in the CDR3. CDR1 and CDR2 from the germline V gene are MDHEN and SYDVKM. V shed 5 bases and J shed 2 bases, with 16 bases lying between them. The CDR3 spells CASSTLPGGTYEQYV. The CDR3 nucleotides read TGTGCCAGCAGTACCCTCCCTGGGGGAACCTACGAGCAGTACGTC.

V usage is TRBV5-6 and J usage is TRBJ2-2, with 9 nucleotides matching TRBD2. CDR3 size: 14 residues. Per germline, CDR1 SGHDT and CDR2 YYEEEE. The J segment lost 8 bases and the V segment lost 2 bases, leaving 4 bases of the junction unmatched. CDR3 region: CASSFVLAGGELFF. The CDR3, as DNA: TGTGCCAGCAGCTTCGTACTAGCGGGTGGGGAGCTGTTTTTT.

CDR3 sequence reads: CSARIGASTDTQYF. The CDR3 coding sequence is TGCAGTGCTAGAATTGGGGCCAGCACAGATACGCAGTATTTT. The gene calls are TRBV20-1 and TRBJ2-3, with D perhaps matching TRBD1 (5 bases). V was trimmed by 2 bases and J by 0 bases, leaving 9 bases between them. The CDR3 length is 14 residues. The V gene's germline CDR1 is DFQATT and CDR2 SNEGSKA (reference sequence).

The chain recombines TRBV3-1 with TRBJ2-5; D not resolved. This CDR3 is built from 12 residues. V lost 5 bases, J lost 11 bases, and 15 bases lay in between. The germline V gene has CDR1 LGHDT and CDR2 YNNKEL (reference sequence). The CDR3: CASSIRPYDQYF. The DNA of the CDR3 is TGTGCCAGCAGCATACGGCCTTACGATCAGTACTTC.

This clonotype was seen repeatedly, ten times or more. This chain links TRBV28 with TRBJ2-3; TRBD2 matches 7 bases. Germline lookup yields CDR1 MDHEN and CDR2 SYDVKM. This CDR3 comprises 16 residues. J was trimmed by 0 bases and V by 3 bases; bases with no gene match: 6. The CDR3 nucleotides are TGTGCCAGCAGTTTGGACGCTAGCGGTAGCACAGATACGCAGTATTTT. Translating it yields CASSLDASGSTDTQYF.

This clonotype has just a few counts. This chain joins TRBV20-1 and TRBJ2-3, with a weak D call TRBD2 (5 bases). The germline V and J ends were trimmed by 2 bases and 4 bases, with 19 bases remaining between them. The CDR3 length is 16 residues. CDR1 is DFQATT and CDR2 is SNEGSKA in the germline V gene (reference sequence). In nucleotides, the CDR3 is TGCAGTGCTAGACGTGGTGTGTCTAGCAGATCAGATACGCAGTATTTT. This codes for CSARRGVSSRSDTQYF.

In this sample, this clonotype turned up a few times. The chain recombines TRBV11-2 with TRBJ1-4; 11 bases map to TRBD1. The CDR3 totals 14 residues. Germline trimming cut 3 bases from V and 11 bases from J; bases unmatched to any gene: 5. CDR1 and CDR2 (germline): SGHAT, FQNNGV. DNA of the CDR3: TGTGCCAGCAGCTTCGGACAGGGGGCGAGGAAACTGTTTTTT. It codes for CASSFGQGARKLFF.

This clonotype was detected only a few times. The gene calls are TRBV29-1 and TRBJ2-1; D may be TRBD1 or TRBD2 (5 bases each). The CDR3 contains 15 residues. The germline V gene has CDR1 SQVTM and CDR2 ANQGSEA. V lost 7 bases and J lost 3, with 19 bases in between. DNA of the CDR3: TGCAGCGCCCTTCGAAGCGGTCAGGGCTACAATGAGCAGTTCTTC. Amino acid sequence: CSALRSGQGYNEQFF.

This clonotype was counted a few times. This rearrangement joins TRBV28 to TRBJ2-3, with no clear D. This CDR3 has 15 residues. V was shortened by 2 bases and J by 0 bases, with 9 bases between the two germline ends. Looked up from germline, CDR1 is MDHEN and CDR2 is SYDVKM. The CDR3 reads CASSLAATSTDTQYF. CDR3 sequence (DNA): TGTGCCAGCAGTTTAGCGGCGACTAGCACAGATACGCAGTATTTT.

The chain is built from TRBV5-1 and TRBJ2-5, with D tentatively TRBD1 (5 bases). In germline, CDR1 is SGHRS, CDR2 YFSETQ. The CDR3 has 15 residues. Trimming pared 4 bases from V and 5 bases from J, leaving 18 bases between. CDR3 protein: CASSHGQGLRETQYF. Here the CDR3 DNA reads TGCGCCAGCAGCCATGGACAAGGGTTACGTGAGACCCAGTACTTC.

The chain recombines TRBV28 with TRBJ2-1; no definite D call. Germline V lookup: CDR1 MDHEN, CDR2 SYDVKM. The CDR3 is 17 amino acids. The V end lost 9 bases, the J end lost 1 base, and 22 bases lay between the germline ends. CDR3 DNA: TGTGCCAGTCCTCCAAGTCCACTGTGGGAATCCTACAATGAGCAGTTCTTC. Amino acid sequence: CASPPSPLWESYNEQFF.

This chain connects TRBV6-6 to TRBJ2-5, with 7 bases aligning to TRBD2. This CDR3 region has 12 residues. Germline CDR1 is MNHNY and CDR2 is SVGAGI (reference sequence). The V and J ends lost 4 bases and 5 bases, in that order; junction bases with no gene match: 1. CDR3 DNA: TGTGCCAGCAGTTCCGGGGGGGAGACCCAGTACTTC. This translates into CASSSGGETQYF.

This chain connects TRBV18 to TRBJ1-2; 8 bases map to TRBD1. CDR3 length: 16 residues. Germline loops: CDR1 KGHSH, CDR2 LQKENI. V lost 1 base to trimming and J lost 4 bases; unmatched junction nucleotides: 8. The CDR3 spells CASSPLDREVGYGYTF. CDR3 bases: TGTGCCAGCTCACCACTGGACAGGGAGGTCGGCTATGGCTACACCTTC.

The chain couples TRBV18 to TRBJ1-2; a weak D match, TRBD1 (5 bases). Germline lookup yields CDR1 KGHSH and CDR2 LQKENI. Trimming pared 3 bases from V and 4 bases from J, leaving 12 bases between. The CDR3 totals 14 residues. The CDR3 coding sequence is TGTGCCAGCTCACCTCCGGGACCGAGCTATGGCTACACCTTC. As protein: CASSPPGPSYGYTF.

This clonotype has just a few counts. The chain couples TRBV4-2 to TRBJ1-5; D unresolved. The ends were cut back, 0 bases at V and 6 bases at J, with 9 bases in the middle. Germline CDR1 LGHNA, CDR2 YNFKEQ. The CDR3 is 14 amino acids. The CDR3 protein is CASSQEWGSQPQHF. The CDR3 DNA reads as TGTGCCAGCAGCCAAGAATGGGGAAGTCAGCCCCAGCATTTT.

V usage is TRBV29-1 and J usage is TRBJ1-2, with D possibly matching TRBD1 (5 bases). The CDR3 covers 12 residues. CDR1 is SQVTM and CDR2 is ANQGSEA in the germline V gene. The V end lost 7 bases, the J end lost 1 base, and 10 bases lay between the germline ends. The CDR3 sequence is CSAMGVNYGYTF. The CDR3 DNA reads as TGCAGCGCTATGGGGGTTAACTATGGCTACACCTTC.